The 4 T cell receptor beta chains below all came from one sample that was sequenced in a study of blood T cell repertoires in COVID-19. Some clones are missing from TCRdb's copy, which holds only in-frame ones; the method was immunoSEQ multiplex PCR. Of about 190,000 clones listed, 70% to 90% are singletons. Material for sequencing was peripheral blood. The receptors shown here come from a woman in her 70s with active or convalescent COVID-19.

The chain links TRBV7-9 to TRBJ1-6; TRBD1 might be the D (6 bases). Germline CDR1 is SEHNR and CDR2 is FQNEAQ (reference sequence). The V gene lost 5 bases and the J gene lost 6 bases, with 17 bases spanning the gap. CDR3 length: 16 amino acids. Written as DNA, the CDR3 is TGTGCCAGCAGCGCTCCGGGGGGGGCGGGTAATTCACCCCTCCACTTT. As protein: CASSAPGGAGNSPLHF.

This clone appeared a few times. The rearrangement links TRBV5-1 to TRBJ1-1; TRBD1 aligns across 7 bases. CDR3 length: 14 residues. CDR1 is SGHRS, CDR2 YFSETQ, per germline. Losses at the gene ends were 0 bases for V and 6 bases for J; bases not matched to a gene: 5. CDR3: CASSLGLGTAEAFF. The CDR3 DNA reads as TGCGCCAGCAGCTTGGGCTTAGGGACAGCTGAAGCTTTCTTT.

V usage is TRBV9 and J usage is TRBJ2-1; 7 bases match TRBD1. The CDR3 spans 16 residues. The germline gives CDR1 SGDLS, CDR2 YYNGEE. V was clipped by 3 bases and J by 2 bases; unmatched bases: 8. CDR3 sequence: CASSELRDRAYNEQFF. In nucleotides, the CDR3 is TGTGCCAGCAGCGAGCTCCGGGACAGAGCCTACAATGAGCAGTTCTTC.

This clone was seen a few times. V and J are TRBV7-9 and TRBJ2-5; TRBD1 agrees at 10 bases. Germline V gene sequence: CDR1 SEHNR, CDR2 FQNEAQ (reference sequence). Unmatched junction bases numbered 14, after V lost 0 bases and J lost 4 bases. The CDR3 has 19 residues. The CDR3 nucleotides are TGTGCCAGCAGCTTAGCAGGTTCGGGGGACAGGGGCCGCCGAGAGACCCAGTACTTC. Its protein product is CASSLAGSGDRGRRETQYF.